This TCR beta chain was profiled in a study of post-analysis software for immune sequencing data. The V gene's germline CDR1 is SQVTM and CDR2 ANQGSEA. CDR3 length: 13 residues. Trimming left V 6 bases short and J 3 bases short, with 12 bases between. Study observations and caveats: Patients used several TRBV segments, including TRBV5-6, TRBV5-1 and TRBV20-1, more often than controls.

There are a few counts of this clonotype. Its antigen is undetermined. cDNA libraries for TCR beta contained unique molecular identifiers. TCRdb fed the PCR reads into MiXCR, producing one record per CDR3 protein. Among about half a million distinct CDR3 sequences listed, 45% were seen once. The V call is TRBV29-1, the J call TRBJ1-5; the D gene is possibly TRBD1 (6 bases). The sequence came from a girl between 5 and 17 years old with multiple sclerosis. The sample comprised blood. The CDR3 loop reads CSVAGQFNQPQHF. The CDR3 DNA is TGCAGCGTAGCCGGACAGTTCAATCAGCCCCAGCATTTT.